This T cell receptor beta chain derives from a study of T-cell reconstitution after alpha-beta-depleted transplantation in children (dated by TCRdb to 2016 to 2017). Concerning the study at large: Using TCR repertoire profiling, the study quantitatively followed how T-cell immune reconstitution unfolded in children after TCRalphabeta/CD19-depleted allogeneic hematopoietic cell transplantation.

The investigation overall reported the following: Over the following months the frequencies of hyperexpanded clones went down, and after one year T-cell counts and TCRbeta diversity were mostly credited to newly produced T cells. The apparently early recovery of alphabetaT-cell counts about two months after transplant reportedly depended on only several hundred rapidly expanded clones that came from non-depleted graft cells. In some patients, high TCRbeta diversity at day 60 was attributed to recipient T cells and intrathymic progenitors that had survived conditioning.

Libraries were built with PCR. TCRdb lists the instrument as Illumina HiSeq 2500. To normalize quantification of the TCRbeta repertoire, the TCR libraries were built with molecular barcoding that relied on unique molecular identifiers. TCRdb reprocessed the public reads (quality trimming at Q25 with fastp, clone calling with MiXCR) and kept in-frame beta chains. Every CDR3 protein is listed once, alongside the most common genes and DNA of its rows. A total of hundreds of thousands of distinct CDR3 sequences appear in this sample, roughly 17% of them only once. The top ten hold approximately 38% of the sample. This clonotype was seen more than once but under ten times. The target of this receptor is not known. Base qualities are not at hand, and no much larger clone is one base apart. Reading the label with the study, this specimen's treatment or condition is: allogeneic hematopoietic cell transplantation with graft depleted of TCRalphabeta T cells and CD19 B cells. Transplant recipients were children who received TCRalphabeta/CD19-depleted allogeneic hematopoietic cell grafts.

From its cysteine to its phenylalanine, the CDR3 spans 12 amino acids. CDR3 DNA only is kept here, 36 bases in frame from base 1. The germline V gene (reference sequence) gives CDR1 as SEHNR and CDR2 as FQNEAQ. The junction carries 11 bases between V and J, which are trimmed by 6 bases and 5 bases respectively. The input for sequencing was PBMCs, mostly from graft donor cells, taken 360 days after TCRalphabeta/CD19-depleted stem cell transplant. The sequence is built from TRBV7-9 and TRBJ2-7, with the D gene call left open. This TCR was sampled from a male patient between 2 and 15 years old who had a stem cell transplant for acute lymphoblastic leukemia, so the T cells may come from the graft donor. This receptor has the CDR3 CASSWVADEQYF. The nucleotide sequence reads as follows: TGTGCCAGCAGTTGGGTGGCGGACGAGCAGTACTTC.